These 23 T cell receptor beta chains were sequenced from one sample in a study of T cell changes during pregnancy in multiple sclerosis. Using immunoSEQ multiplex PCR, the repertoire was profiled, and TCRdb retains in-frame clones only, with some absent. Of 65,000 to 90,000 clones in the sample, around 92% are singletons; the top ten hold less than 2.5%. The starting material was peripheral blood, obtained before pregnancy. The receptors were sampled from a female donor with multiple sclerosis, enrolled in a pregnancy study.

The V call is TRBV27, the J call TRBJ2-1, with TRBD2 as a possible D gene (8 bases). Trimming stripped 1 base from V and 6 bases from J, with 16 bases between. Germline CDR1 MNHEY, CDR2 SMNVEV (reference sequence). The CDR3 length is 16 residues. CDR3 in DNA: TGTGCCAGCAGTTTATTGAGTAGCGGGACAGTCAATGAGCAGTTCTTC. Translating gives CASSLLSSGTVNEQFF.

This chain joins TRBV5-6 and TRBJ1-1; D is unresolved. In germline, CDR1 is SGHDT, CDR2 YYEEEE. V dropped 2 bases and J dropped 4 bases, with 15 bases sitting between them. There are 15 residues in the CDR3. CDR3 protein: CASSLLNRPGTEAFF. The CDR3 DNA follows: TGTGCCAGCAGCTTACTTAACCGGCCGGGCACTGAAGCTTTCTTT. The complete variable domain, with remaining parts taken from reference TRBV5-6 and TRBJ1-1, reads DAGVTQSPTHLIKTRGQQVTLRCSPKSGHDTVSWYQQALGQGPQFIFQYYEEEERQRGNFPDRFSGHQFPNYSSELNVNALLLGDSALYLCASSLLNRPGTEAFFGQGTRLTVV.

This sequence joins TRBV4-3 and TRBJ2-1; 13 positions match TRBD2. The CDR3 consists of 18 residues. Germline CDR1 and CDR2: LGHNA and YSLEER. J was trimmed by 3 bases and V by 0 bases; bases with no gene match: 5. The CDR3 spells CASSQDPGLAGVYNEQFF. Here the CDR3 DNA reads TGCGCCAGCAGCCAAGACCCCGGACTAGCGGGAGTCTACAATGAGCAGTTCTTC.

V is TRBV5-6 and J is TRBJ2-3; 7 bases are a match to TRBD1. CDR1 and CDR2 (germline): SGHDT, YYEEEE. This CDR3 comprises 16 residues. J lost 0 bases, V lost 4 bases, and 8 bases had no gene match. The CDR3 loop reads CASSPPGGPSTDTQYF. CDR3 nucleotide sequence: TGTGCCAGCAGCCCCCCAGGGGGACCTAGCACAGATACGCAGTATTTT.

J is TRBJ1-5 and V is TRBV25-1, with a possible D match to TRBD1 (5 bases). Germline V CDR1 and CDR2: MGHDK, SYGVNS. The germline V and J ends were trimmed by 8 bases and 5 bases, with 22 bases remaining between them. This CDR3 spans 16 amino acids. CDR3 protein: CASAPRGRVGDQPQHF. The DNA of the CDR3 is TGTGCCAGCGCCCCTCGGGGGAGGGTAGGCGATCAGCCCCAGCATTTT.

This chain uses TRBV9 with TRBJ2-5, with 14 bases matching TRBD2. V shed 5 bases and J 5 bases; nucleotides not matched to a gene: 11. CDR1 is SGDLS and CDR2 is YYNGEE in the germline V gene. The CDR3 runs to 17 residues. CDR3 in amino acids: CASSLPGLAGVKETQYF. The DNA for the CDR3 is TGTGCCAGCAGTTTACCGGGACTAGCGGGAGTTAAGGAGACCCAGTACTTC.

The chain employs TRBV9 and TRBJ2-1; 13 bases align to TRBD2. The CDR3 contains 15 residues. The germline V gene encodes CDR1 SGDLS and CDR2 YYNGEE. The ends lost 3 bases at V and 4 bases at J; junction bases unmatched: 1. DNA of the CDR3: TGTGCCAGCAGCGGGACTAGCGGGGGATACAATGAGCAGTTCTTC. Its translation is CASSGTSGGYNEQFF.

This chain links TRBV5-1 with TRBJ2-3; 12 nucleotides agree with TRBD2. CDR1 and CDR2 from the germline V gene are SGHRS and YFSETQ. After removal of 3 bases from V and 11 bases from J, the junction contained 7 bases not matched to a gene. This CDR3 has 14 residues. Here the CDR3 reads CASSSSGRAIGQYF. CDR3 coding DNA: TGCGCCAGCAGCTCTAGCGGGAGGGCTATCGGGCAGTATTTT.

V gene TRBV27 combines with J gene TRBJ1-1; perhaps TRBD1 as D (6 bases). V lost 2 bases, J lost 1 base, and 8 bases lay in between. The CDR3 runs 14 residues. Germline V gene lookup returns CDR1 MNHEY and CDR2 SMNVEV (reference sequence). The CDR3 sequence: CASSLGQRNTEAFF. DNA for the CDR3: TGTGCCAGCAGTTTAGGACAGCGGAACACTGAAGCTTTCTTT.

This chain uses TRBV4-1 with TRBJ2-1; D is possibly TRBD2 (5 bases). The CDR3 is made up of 16 amino acids. The germline CDR1 and CDR2 sequences are MGHRA and YSYEKL. Trimming left V 3 bases short and J 0 bases short, with 12 bases between. CDR3 nucleotide sequence: TGCGCCAGCAGCCAGGTGGGGAGAAACTCCTACAATGAGCAGTTCTTC. Amino acid sequence: CASSQVGRNSYNEQFF.

This clone was counted ten times or more. V gene TRBV6-1 combines with J gene TRBJ1-2; TRBD1 matches at 10 bases. With V trimmed by 3 bases and J by 4 bases, 5 bases remained unmatched. The CDR3 consists of 15 residues. Germline lookup yields CDR1 MNHNS and CDR2 SASEGT. CDR3: CASSEGTGEGYGYTF. DNA of the CDR3: TGTGCCAGCAGTGAGGGGACAGGGGAGGGCTATGGCTACACCTTC.

The chain recombines TRBV19 with TRBJ2-2; 8 positions match TRBD1. The CDR3 covers 15 residues. Germline CDR1 is LNHDA and CDR2 is SQIVND (reference sequence). V lost 10 bases and J lost 4; bases outside the gene matches: 11. CDR3: CATIDRGTGTGELFF. In nucleotides, the CDR3 is TGTGCCACCATAGACAGGGGAACGGGCACCGGGGAGCTGTTTTTT.

As to this clone: At one of its ends the junction is not consistent with the germline gene, which may arise from a read error. The chain is built from TRBV4-1 and TRBJ1-1, with 10 bases fitting TRBD1. Germline V lookup: CDR1 MGHRA, CDR2 YSYEKL. CDR3 size: 16 residues. CDR3 nucleotide sequence: TGCGCCAGCAGCCTTCGACAGGGGGCTAGGAACGCTGAAGCTTTCTTT. Amino acid sequence: CASSLRQGARNAEAFF.

This CDR3 reads CASSLGQVPGNTIYF. The CDR3 bases are TGTGCCAGCAGCCTGGGACAGGTTCCTGGAAACACCATATATTTT. V gene TRBV6-6 combines with J gene TRBJ1-3, with TRBD1 matching 8 bases. V was pared by 6 bases and J by 2 bases, with 6 bases of the junction left unmatched. Germline V gene data show CDR1 as MNHNY and CDR2 as SVGAGI (reference sequence). CDR3 size: 15 residues.

The chain carries TRBV12-2 and TRBJ2-3; TRBD1 is the table's D call, not checked against the DNA. TRBV12-2 is a pseudogene segment. This CDR3 region has 17 residues. The CDR3 is CASRLARGSYALGTQYF. CDR3 nucleotides: TGTGCAAGTCGCTTAGCGAGGGGGAGCTACGCACTCGGTACGCAGTATTTT.

The chain is built from TRBV6-5 and TRBJ2-1, with D perhaps matching TRBD2 (6 bases). With 2 bases removed from V and 8 bases from J, the gap between germline ends came to 10 bases. The CDR3 spans 13 residues. CDR1 MNHEY and CDR2 SVGAGI come from the germline V gene. The CDR3 here is CASSYGGYDEQFF. For the CDR3, the DNA is TGTGCCAGCAGTTACGGGGGGTATGATGAGCAGTTCTTC.

The chain recombines TRBV7-6 with TRBJ2-2; a possible D gene is TRBD2 (5 bases). Trimming removed 1 base from V and 1 base from J, with 7 bases in between. CDR1 is SGHVS, CDR2 FNYEAQ, per germline. CDR3 size: 15 residues. CDR3 sequence (DNA): TGTGCCAGCAGCTTAGTTGGAGGGAACACCGGGGAGCTGTTTTTT. Protein product: CASSLVGGNTGELFF.

The gene calls are TRBV29-1 and TRBJ2-1; 15 bases are shared with TRBD2. Germline CDR1 reads SQVTM; CDR2 reads ANQGSEA. The J segment lost 7 bases and the V segment lost 6 bases, leaving 7 bases of the junction unmatched. This CDR3 is built from 15 residues. CDR3 sequence reads: CSVGPGLAGGNEQFF. As DNA, the CDR3 is TGCAGCGTCGGCCCGGGACTAGCGGGAGGTAATGAGCAGTTCTTC.

This chain connects TRBV12-5 to TRBJ2-1; tentative D call: TRBD2 (5 bases). The germline gives CDR1 LGHNT, CDR2 FRNRAP. The CDR3 length is 16 residues. V lost 0 bases to trimming and J lost 4 bases, with 13 bases between them. The CDR3 sequence is CASGLVGVAPYNEQFF. The CDR3 DNA reads TGTGCTAGTGGTTTGGTCGGGGTAGCGCCATACAATGAGCAGTTCTTC.

CDR3 loop: CASSPPGTSGAYNEQFF. The CDR3 nucleotides are TGTGCCAGCAGCCCCCCGGGGACTAGCGGAGCCTACAATGAGCAGTTCTTC. The J gene is TRBJ2-1, the V gene TRBV11-2; 11 nucleotides line up with TRBD2. Trimming took 5 bases from V and 2 from J; bases not matched to a gene: 8. Germline CDR1 reads SGHAT; CDR2 reads FQNNGV. This CDR3 contains 17 residues.

The chain recombines TRBV30 with TRBJ2-3; 8 nucleotides match TRBD2. Per the germline V gene, CDR1 is GTSNPN and CDR2 is SVGIG (reference sequence). V shed 0 bases, J shed 6 bases, and the junction held 8 bases outside the gene matches. This CDR3 comprises 15 residues. The CDR3 DNA follows: TGTGCCTGGAGTGTCACCGGGGGGGCCCCGGATACGCAGTATTTT. As protein: CAWSVTGGAPDTQYF.

This chain links TRBV11-2 with TRBJ2-1, with a possible D match to TRBD2 (5 bases). The CDR3 consists of 12 residues. Trimming cost V 0 bases and J 15 bases, with 12 bases left between them. Germline CDR1 is SGHAT and CDR2 is FQNNGV. CDR3 nucleotide sequence: TGTGCCAGCAGCTTAGATAGGCGGGTGGTGTTCTTC. Protein: CASSLDRRVVFF.

V is TRBV25-1 and J is TRBJ1-6, with D tentatively TRBD1 (6 bases). CDR1 and CDR2 (germline): MGHDK, SYGVNS. The V and J ends lost 3 bases and 7 bases respectively, with 7 bases between them. The CDR3 length is 13 residues. CDR3: CASSDRGNSPLHF. The CDR3 region has the DNA TGTGCCAGCAGTGACAGGGGAAATTCACCCCTCCACTTT.